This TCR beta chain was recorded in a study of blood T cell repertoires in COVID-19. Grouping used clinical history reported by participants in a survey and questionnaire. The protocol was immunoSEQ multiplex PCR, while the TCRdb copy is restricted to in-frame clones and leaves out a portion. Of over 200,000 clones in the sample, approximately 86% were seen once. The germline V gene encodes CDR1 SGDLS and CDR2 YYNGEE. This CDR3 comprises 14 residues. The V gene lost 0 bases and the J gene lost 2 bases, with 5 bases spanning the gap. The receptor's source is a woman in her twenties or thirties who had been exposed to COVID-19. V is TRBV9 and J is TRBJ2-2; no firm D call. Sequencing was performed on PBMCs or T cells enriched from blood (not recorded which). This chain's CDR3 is CASSVDINTGELFF. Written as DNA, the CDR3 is TGTGCCAGCAGCGTAGATATCAACACCGGGGAGCTGTTTTTT.